This TCR beta chain was captured in a study of blood T cell repertoires in COVID-19. Background on the study: PBMCs, B-cell-depleted T cells, or T cells were the source of the cDNA or gDNA that made up the material.

The assay was immunoSEQ multiplex PCR, and TCRdb's table has in-frame clones only and misses some. In the table there are approximately 20,000 clones, roughly 75% of which are singletons. This clonotype was sampled from a man aged 60 to 75 with active COVID-19. The sequencing input was peripheral blood.

The CDR3: CATLHAGGHGYTF. The CDR3 DNA follows: TGTGCCACCTTACACGCGGGGGGACATGGCTACACCTTC. This rearrangement joins TRBV27 to TRBJ1-2; TRBD1 might be the D (5 bases). There are 13 residues in the CDR3. Per germline, CDR1 MNHEY and CDR2 SMNVEV (reference sequence). V gave up 10 bases and J gave up 6 bases, with 18 bases separating them.